This TCR beta chain was identified during a study of blood T cell repertoires in COVID-19. The CDR3 covers 17 residues. CDR1 and CDR2 from the germline V gene are MNHEY and SVGEGT. Losses at the gene ends were 6 bases for V and 6 bases for J; bases not matched to a gene: 17. Sequenced by immunoSEQ multiplex PCR; TCRdb stores in-frame clones only, minus some. Of approximately 52,000 clones listed, roughly nine tenths are singletons. The TCR comes from a man aged 55 to 70 with active COVID-19. The rearrangement uses TRBV6-2 or TRBV6-3 and TRBJ2-7; TRBD2 aligns across 10 bases. Sequencing was done on a sample of peripheral blood. CDR3 amino acids: CASSPQGLAGGRREQYF. The DNA of the CDR3 is TGTGCCAGCAGCCCCCAGGGATTAGCGGGAGGACGTCGCGAGCAGTACTTC.